The 8 T cell receptor beta chains below were found in one sample sequenced in a study of multiple sclerosis patients with progressive multifocal leukoencephalopathy. Here immunoSEQ multiplex PCR was the method, and the copy in TCRdb shows in-frame clones only, minus some. The sample shows about 33,000 clones, roughly 87% of them seen only once. Sample time point: time of PML onset. The starting material was PBMCs, obtained from a patient treated with natalizumab. These receptors were taken from a human donor with progressive multifocal leukoencephalopathy.

The rearrangement uses TRBV4-3 and TRBJ2-1; TRBD1 matches at 9 bases. The CDR3 runs to 16 residues. Unmatched junction bases numbered 1, after V lost 1 base and J lost 0 bases. CDR1 and CDR2 (germline): LGHNA, YSLEER. CDR3 DNA sequence: TGCGCCAGCAGCCAAGGGGGACAGGGCTCCTACAATGAGCAGTTCTTC. It specifies CASSQGGQGSYNEQFF.

Concerning this clone itself: At one end, the junction sequence differs from germline, possibly due to a read error. The chain is built from TRBV15 and TRBJ2-3, with TRBD2 identical over 12 bases. Germline V CDR1 and CDR2: LNHNV, YYDKDF (reference sequence). The CDR3 extends over 15 amino acids. This CDR3 reads CATSREGRLAGGQNF. The CDR3 bases are TGTGCCACCAGCAGAGAGGGTCGGCTAGCGGGAGGGCAAAATTTT. Drawing the rest from reference TRBV15 and TRBJ2-3, the complete variable domain is DAMVIQNPRYQVTQFGKPVTLSCSQTLNHNVMYWYQQKSSQAPKLLFHYYDKDFNNEADTPDNFQSRRPNTSFCFLDIRSPGLGDTAMYLCATSREGRLAGGQNFGPGTRLTVL.

This chain joins TRBV7-2 and TRBJ2-5; 8 nucleotides align to TRBD2. CDR3 length: 17 residues. The V segment lost 5 bases and the J segment 2 bases; nucleotides outside the gene matches: 13. Germline V gives CDR1 SGHTA, CDR2 FQGNSA. CDR3 region: CASSKSSGSGAQETQYF. DNA for the CDR3: TGTGCCAGCAGCAAGAGTTCCGGTAGCGGGGCTCAAGAGACCCAGTACTTC.

This clone turned up a few times. V gene TRBV28 combines with J gene TRBJ1-4; the D gene is possibly TRBD1 (6 bases). CDR3 length equals 15 residues. CDR1 is MDHEN, CDR2 SYDVKM, per germline. V gave up 5 bases and J gave up 3 bases, with 13 bases separating them. CDR3 DNA: TGTGCCAGCAGTGCACTTGGACAGTCTAATGAAAAACTGTTTTTT. Translated: CASSALGQSNEKLFF.

The J gene is TRBJ2-1, the V gene TRBV2; D is unresolved. The germline gives CDR1 SNHLY, CDR2 FYNNEI. V was pared by 3 bases and J by 0 bases, with 9 bases between. The CDR3 runs 15 residues. In DNA, the CDR3 is TGTGCCAGCAGTGAGACCCCAGGCTCCTACAATGAGCAGTTCTTC. It specifies CASSETPGSYNEQFF.

This rearrangement joins TRBV7-9 to TRBJ2-3, with 7 bases lining up with TRBD2. Germline assignment: CDR1 SEHNR and CDR2 FQNEAQ (reference sequence). The CDR3 runs 17 residues. The ends lost 5 bases at V and 6 bases at J; junction bases unmatched: 17. The CDR3 DNA is TGTGCCAGCAGCCTTAGCGGGCAAAGGGGTGTGTCGGATACGCAGTATTTT. Its protein product is CASSLSGQRGVSDTQYF.

This clone showed up just once. V gene TRBV27 combines with J gene TRBJ2-7; 10 bases line up with TRBD2. Germline V gives CDR1 MNHEY, CDR2 SMNVEV (reference sequence). This CDR3 is 14 amino acids long. V shed 6 bases, J shed 2 bases, and the junction held 4 bases outside the gene matches. CDR3: CASRRTSGAYEQYF. CDR3 coding DNA: TGTGCCAGCAGGCGGACTAGCGGAGCCTACGAGCAGTACTTC.

CDR3 nucleotides: TGTGCCACCAGCTCACCGGGACAGGGATACGAGCAGTACTTC. This translates into CATSSPGQGYEQYF. The chain joins TRBV15 to TRBJ2-5; 9 bases align to TRBD1. The J call is in doubt because the DNA end fits TRBJ2-7 better. CDR3 size: 14 residues. Germline loops: CDR1 LNHNV, CDR2 YYDKDF (reference sequence).